This TCR beta chain was sequenced for a study of cytomegalovirus exposure and HLA in healthy donors. PCR employed 60 Vbeta and 13 Jbeta primers. Method: immunoSEQ multiplex PCR; TCRdb's copy keeps in-frame clones and lacks some. There are 75,000 to 90,000 clones in the sample; over 75% occur only once, and around 15% lies in the top ten. The CDR3 extends over 17 amino acids. Per germline, CDR1 SGHRS and CDR2 YFSETQ. The ends were cut back, 2 bases at V and 2 bases at J, with 19 bases in the middle. Note on this clone: Its antigen is not known.

General study results and limits: Within an earlier analysis, most TCR beta V segments proved productive either about 90% or about 30% of the time.

The TCR was taken from a human donor in good health. This chain uses TRBV5-1 with TRBJ1-1, with unresolved D. Sequenced: PBMCs. CDR3 protein: CASSFMGNAEVNTEAFF. The CDR3 DNA sequence: TGCGCCAGCAGCTTCATGGGGAACGCGGAGGTTAACACTGAAGCTTTCTTT.